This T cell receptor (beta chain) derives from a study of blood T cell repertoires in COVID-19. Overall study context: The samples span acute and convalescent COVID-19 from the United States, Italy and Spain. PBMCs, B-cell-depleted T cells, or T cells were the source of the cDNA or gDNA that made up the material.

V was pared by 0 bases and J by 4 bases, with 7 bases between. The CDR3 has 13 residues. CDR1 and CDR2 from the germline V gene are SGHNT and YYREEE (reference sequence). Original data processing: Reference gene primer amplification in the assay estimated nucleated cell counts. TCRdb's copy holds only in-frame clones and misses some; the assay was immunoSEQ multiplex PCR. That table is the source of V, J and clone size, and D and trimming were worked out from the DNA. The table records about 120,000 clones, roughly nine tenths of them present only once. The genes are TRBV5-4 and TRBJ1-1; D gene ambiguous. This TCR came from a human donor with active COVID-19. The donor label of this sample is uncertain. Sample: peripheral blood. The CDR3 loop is CASSLAGSTEAFF. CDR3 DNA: TGTGCCAGCAGCTTGGCGGGTAGCACTGAAGCTTTCTTT.